This entry lists 14 T cell receptor beta chains sequenced from one sample in a study of radiotherapy plus CTLA-4 blockade in lung cancer. Profiled with immunoSEQ multiplex PCR; TCRdb holds only in-frame clones, not every one. The sample includes about 53,000 clones, approximately 81% of them seen just once. This sample comprised peripheral blood, obtained from a patient treated with radiotherapy plus ipilimumab. The origin of the receptors is a human donor with non-small cell lung cancer whose response to radiotherapy plus ipilimumab could not be evaluated.

The rearrangement joins TRBV5-1 to TRBJ1-3; D possibly corresponds to TRBD1 (5 bases). The CDR3 contains 16 residues. Per germline, CDR1 SGHRS and CDR2 YFSETQ. The V gene lost 0 bases and the J gene lost 0 bases, with 10 bases spanning the gap. CDR3 DNA: TGCGCCAGCAGCTTGGGGCAGGGCGGCTCTGGAAACACCATATATTTT. Translation gives CASSLGQGGSGNTIYF.

The chain employs TRBV10-3 and TRBJ2-7; 7 nucleotides align to TRBD1. The CDR3 length is 17 residues. Germline V gene lookup returns CDR1 ENHRY and CDR2 SYGVKD. The trim removed 3 bases at V and 3 bases at J, leaving 14 bases unmatched. The CDR3, as DNA: TGTGCCATCAGTGATTCGGGAATGAGACAGGGTATCTACGAGCAGTACTTC. This translates into CAISDSGMRQGIYEQYF.

This clone was picked up one time. In nucleotides, the CDR3 is TGTGCCAGCAGCTTAGAACCGGGACAGGGGGACGGCTATGGCTACACCTTC. Protein: CASSLEPGQGDGYGYTF. The rearrangement links TRBV11-2 to TRBJ1-2, with TRBD1 matching over 11 bases. The length of the CDR3 is 17 residues. Germline V lookup: CDR1 SGHAT, CDR2 FQNNGV. V gave up 0 bases and J gave up 4 bases; unmatched junction bases: 7. The full variable domain, completed using reference TRBV11-2 and TRBJ1-2, is EAGVAQSPRYKIIEKRQSVAFWCNPISGHATLYWYQQILGQGPKLLIQFQNNGVVDDSQLPKDRFSAERLKGVDSTLKIQPAKLEDSAVYLCASSLEPGQGDGYGYTFGSGTRLTVV.

In its sample, this clone was seen once. The gene calls are TRBV5-6 and TRBJ2-7, with D possibly matching TRBD1 (5 bases). With 9 bases removed from V and 0 bases from J, the gap between germline ends came to 13 bases. The germline gives CDR1 SGHDT, CDR2 YYEEEE. The length of the CDR3 is 13 residues. DNA of the CDR3: TGTGCCACCCAAAACAGGAACTCCTACGAGCAGTACTTC. Residues: CATQNRNSYEQYF.

V gene TRBV6-6 combines with J gene TRBJ2-1; 9 bases are shared with TRBD2. The CDR3 consists of 16 residues. V shed 6 bases, J shed 8 bases, and the junction held 14 bases outside the gene matches. Germline V gives CDR1 MNHNY, CDR2 SVGAGI (reference sequence). The CDR3 is CASRSPALAGLDEQFF. The CDR3 DNA follows: TGTGCCAGCAGATCCCCCGCTCTAGCGGGATTGGATGAGCAGTTCTTC.

The rearrangement links TRBV4-3 to TRBJ1-6; no firm D call. This CDR3 has 17 amino acids. In germline, CDR1 is LGHNA, CDR2 YSLEER. V dropped 0 bases and J dropped 2 bases, with 11 bases sitting between them. The DNA of the CDR3 is TGCGCCAGCAGCCAAGAAACTTCTTTGGCCTATAATTCACCCCTCCACTTT. The encoded protein is CASSQETSLAYNSPLHF.

This chain joins TRBV19 and TRBJ1-5; tentatively, D is TRBD1 (6 bases). Trimming pared 4 bases from V and 3 bases from J, leaving 10 bases between. In germline, CDR1 is LNHDA, CDR2 SQIVND (reference sequence). CDR3 length: 14 residues. Here the CDR3 reads CASSTGTINQPQHF. The DNA for the CDR3 is TGTGCCAGTAGTACCGGGACAATCAATCAGCCCCAGCATTTT.

The chain uses TRBV28 and TRBJ2-1; TRBD2 matches 13 bases. The CDR3 has 16 amino acids. The J segment lost 7 bases and the V segment lost 7 bases, leaving 10 bases of the junction unmatched. Germline V gene sequence: CDR1 MDHEN, CDR2 SYDVKM. This CDR3 reads CASILLAGGPRNEQFF. CDR3 bases: TGTGCCAGCATCCTACTAGCGGGAGGGCCAAGAAATGAGCAGTTCTTC.

The chain links TRBV20-1 to TRBJ2-5; D ambiguous. The germline V and J ends were trimmed by 3 bases and 1 base, with 3 bases remaining between them. This CDR3 contains 11 residues. Germline lookup yields CDR1 DFQATT and CDR2 SNEGSKA (reference sequence). CDR3 in amino acids: CSASSQETQYF. In DNA, the CDR3 is TGCAGTGCTAGCTCCCAAGAGACCCAGTACTTC.

The chain couples TRBV30 to TRBJ2-1; 12 bases agree with TRBD2. V dropped 0 bases and J dropped 3; count of bases not matched to a gene: 6. The CDR3 contains 17 residues. CDR1 is GTSNPN, CDR2 SVGIG, per germline (reference sequence). The CDR3 DNA reads as TGTGCCTGGAGTGTACGTCTACTAGCGGGAGGCTACAATGAGCAGTTCTTC. It codes for CAWSVRLLAGGYNEQFF.

This clone appeared a single time. This chain connects TRBV11-2 to TRBJ1-2; D uncertain. The germline V and J ends were trimmed by 5 bases and 2 bases, with 9 bases remaining between them. Germline lookup yields CDR1 SGHAT and CDR2 FQNNGV. CDR3 length equals 13 residues. The CDR3 nucleotides read TGTGCCAGCAGCCCGGACTCCAACTATGGCTACACCTTC. This sequence encodes CASSPDSNYGYTF.

The rearrangement links TRBV7-8 to TRBJ2-7; D might be TRBD1 (6 bases). With 5 bases removed from V and 3 bases from J, the gap between germline ends came to 11 bases. There are 13 residues in the CDR3. Looked up from germline, CDR1 is SGHVS and CDR2 is FQNEAQ. Here the CDR3 DNA reads TGTGCCAGCAGCGAGGACAGAGTCTACGAGCAGTACTTC. Its protein is CASSEDRVYEQYF.

The chain combines TRBV5-1 with TRBJ1-3; D is unresolved. The ends were cut back, 4 bases at V and 0 bases at J, with 8 bases in the middle. Germline lookup yields CDR1 SGHRS and CDR2 YFSETQ. CDR3 size: 14 residues. CDR3 nucleotide sequence: TGCGCCAGCAGCGCAGGTGTCTCTGGAAACACCATATATTTT. This gives the protein CASSAGVSGNTIYF.

The chain recombines TRBV11-1 with TRBJ1-5; maybe TRBD1 (5 bases). Germline V gene data show CDR1 as SGHAT and CDR2 as FQDESV (reference sequence). The CDR3 runs to 13 residues. V lost 1 base, J lost 7 bases, and 8 bases lay in between. The CDR3 loop reads CASSLEEGQPQHF. The CDR3 nucleotides read TGTGCCAGCAGCTTAGAGGAGGGGCAGCCCCAGCATTTT.